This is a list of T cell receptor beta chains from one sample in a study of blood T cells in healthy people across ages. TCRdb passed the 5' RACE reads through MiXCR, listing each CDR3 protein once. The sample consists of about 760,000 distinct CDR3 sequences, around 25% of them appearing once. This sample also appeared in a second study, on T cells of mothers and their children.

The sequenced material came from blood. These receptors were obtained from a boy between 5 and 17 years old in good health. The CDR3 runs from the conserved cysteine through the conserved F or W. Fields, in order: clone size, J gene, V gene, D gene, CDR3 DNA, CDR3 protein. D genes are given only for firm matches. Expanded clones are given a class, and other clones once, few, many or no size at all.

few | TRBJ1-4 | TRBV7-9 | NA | TGTGCCAGCAGCTTTTCGCGGAGGGGACGCGAAAAACTGTTTTTT | CASSFSRRGREKLFF
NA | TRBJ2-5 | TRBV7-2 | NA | TGTGCCAGCAGCTTGGCGGCCAGGCCAGAGACCCGGTACTTC | CASSLAARPETRYF
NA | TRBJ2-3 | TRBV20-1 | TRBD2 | TGCAGTGCTAGACCTACGGGACTAGCGGGAGATACGCAGTATTTT | CSARPTGLAGDTQYF
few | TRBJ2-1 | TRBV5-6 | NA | TGTGCCAGCAGCTTGGGGGAGATGAATGAGCAGTTCTTC | CASSLGEMNEQFF
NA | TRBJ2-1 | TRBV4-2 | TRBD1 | TGTGCCAGCAGCCAAGAGGCCCAGGGGGCGTACAATGAGCAGTTCTTC | CASSQEAQGAYNEQFF
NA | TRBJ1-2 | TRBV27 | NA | TGTGCCAGCAGTTCGACATTCACAACTTATGGCTACACCTTC | CASSSTFTTYGYTF
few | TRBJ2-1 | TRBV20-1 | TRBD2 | TGCAGTGCTAGCGGGGGTACTAGCGGGAGTACTGAGCAGTTCTTC | CSASGGTSGSTEQFF
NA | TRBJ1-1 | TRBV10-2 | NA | TGCGCCAGCAGTGATTCAGGGCGTAATAAAGCTTTCTTT | CASSDSGRNKAFF
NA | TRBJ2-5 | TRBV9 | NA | TGTGCCAGCAGCCCAGGGTATAGAGAGACCCAGTACTTC | CASSPGYRETQYF
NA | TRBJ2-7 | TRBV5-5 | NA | TGTGCCAGCAGCTTGGAGCCGCAGGATGCCTACGAGCAGTACTTC | CASSLEPQDAYEQYF
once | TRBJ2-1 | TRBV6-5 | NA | TGTGCCAGCAGTTACTTGGGGCTAGCAGGGAGCAATGAGCAGTTCTTC | CASSYLGLAGSNEQFF
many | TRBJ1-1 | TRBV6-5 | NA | TGTGCCAGCAGTAACCTCCCCTTGAACACTGAAGCTTTCTTT | CASSNLPLNTEAFF
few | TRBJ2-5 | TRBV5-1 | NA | TGCGCCAGCAGCGCCTTGGGGGCCCAAGAGACCCAGTACTTC | CASSALGAQETQYF
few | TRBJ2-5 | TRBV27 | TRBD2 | TGTGCCAGCAGTTTGACGGGAGGGCTTGAGCAGTACTTC | CASSLTGGLEQYF
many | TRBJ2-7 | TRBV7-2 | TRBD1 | TGTGCCAGCAGCGCCAGACAGGGCCCCTACGAGCAGTACTTC | CASSARQGPYEQYF
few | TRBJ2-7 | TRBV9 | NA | TGTGCCAGCAGCGAGGACGGCTACGAGCAGTACTTC | CASSEDGYEQYF
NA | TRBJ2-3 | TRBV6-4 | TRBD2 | TGTGCCAGCAGCCTAGCGGGGGATGGAGATACGCAGTATTTT | CASSLAGDGDTQYF
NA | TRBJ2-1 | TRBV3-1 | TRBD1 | TGTGCCAGCAGCCAAGATTCAGGCAGGGGGCACGATGAGCAGTTCTTC | CASSQDSGRGHDEQFF
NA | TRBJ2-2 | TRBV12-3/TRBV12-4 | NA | TGTGCCAGCAGCCTCGGGGAGATTAACACCGGGGAGCTGTTTTTT | CASSLGEINTGELFF
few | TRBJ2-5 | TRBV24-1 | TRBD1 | TGTGCCACCAGAACAGGGGCCGAAGAGACCCAGTACTTC | CATRTGAEETQYF
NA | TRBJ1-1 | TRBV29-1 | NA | TGCAGCGTCAGGAACACTGAAGCTTTCTTT | CSVRNTEAFF
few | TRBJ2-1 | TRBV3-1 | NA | TGTGCCAGCAGCCAAGTGTTCGATGAGCAGTTCTTC | CASSQVFDEQFF
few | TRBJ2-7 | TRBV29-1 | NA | TGCAGCGCCTTCGATGGGGAATACGAGCAGTACTTC | CSAFDGEYEQYF
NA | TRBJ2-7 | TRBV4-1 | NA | TGCGCCAGCAGCCAAGGTTACGGGGCGGACGAGCAGTACTTC | CASSQGYGADEQYF
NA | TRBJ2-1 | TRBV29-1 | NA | TGCAGCGTTGTATTAAGGTACTCCAGATCCTACAATGAGCAGTTCTTC | CSVVLRYSRSYNEQFF
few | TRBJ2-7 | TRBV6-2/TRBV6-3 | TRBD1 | TGTGCCAGCAGCGGTCACCGGGACAGCTACGAGCAGTACTTC | CASSGHRDSYEQYF
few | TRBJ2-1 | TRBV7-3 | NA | TGTGCCAGCAGCTTAATTGGCGGGGCCAACAATGAGCAGTTCTTC | CASSLIGGANNEQFF
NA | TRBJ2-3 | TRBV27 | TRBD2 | TGTGCCAGCAGTTTGGGGGGGAGAAAAGATACGCAGTATTTT | CASSLGGRKDTQYF
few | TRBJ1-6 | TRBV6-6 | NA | TGTGCCAGCAGCTACTCGGTTAATTCACCCCTCCACTTT | CASSYSVNSPLHF
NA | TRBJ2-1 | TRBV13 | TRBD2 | TGTGCCAGCAGCTTATGGGCTAGCGGAAGCTACAATGAGCAGTTCTTC | CASSLWASGSYNEQFF
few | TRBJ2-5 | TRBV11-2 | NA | TGTGCCAGCAGCTTAGGTCATACTATTCAAGAGACCCAGTACTTC | CASSLGHTIQETQYF
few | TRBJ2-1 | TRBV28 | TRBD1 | TGTGCCACTAAAGCGAGGGGGACAGGATCCTACAATGAGCAGTTCTTC | CATKARGTGSYNEQFF
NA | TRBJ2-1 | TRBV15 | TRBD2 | TGTGCCACCAGCAGGGAAGCGGGAGTGGGCAATGAGCAGTTCTTC | CATSREAGVGNEQFF
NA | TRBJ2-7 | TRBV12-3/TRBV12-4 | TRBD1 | TGTGCCAGCAAAATTCCGGGACAGGGGGCAGAGCAGTGCTTC | CASKIPGQGAEQCF
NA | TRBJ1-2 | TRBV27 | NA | TGTGCCAGCAGCGCAGGACAGACTAACTATGGCTACACCTTC | CASSAGQTNYGYTF
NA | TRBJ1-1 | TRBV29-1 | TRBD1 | TGCAGCGTAGTTGACAGGGACACTGAAGCTTTCTTT | CSVVDRDTEAFF
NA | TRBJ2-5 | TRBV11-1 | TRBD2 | TGTGCCAGCAGCCCAACGGGACTAAAACACCAAGAGACCCAGTACTTC | CASSPTGLKHQETQYF
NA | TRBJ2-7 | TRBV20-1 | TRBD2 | TGCAGTGCTCAAGCTAGCGGGAGGGGAGTCTACGAGCAGTACTTC | CSAQASGRGVYEQYF
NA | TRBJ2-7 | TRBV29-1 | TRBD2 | TGCAGCGGGGGGGGAGGCTACGAGCAGTACTTC | CSGGGGYEQYF
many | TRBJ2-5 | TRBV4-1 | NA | TGCGCCAGCAGCCAAGGGAACCAAGAGACCCAGTACTTC | CASSQGNQETQYF
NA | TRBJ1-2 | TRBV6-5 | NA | TGTGCCAGCAGTTACTCGGGCCCCGGTCGGGACTATGGCTACACCTTC | CASSYSGPGRDYGYTF
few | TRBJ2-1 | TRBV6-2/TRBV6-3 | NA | TGTGCCAGCAAAGAACTCACATTCGCGGCCAATGAGCAGTTCTTC | CASKELTFAANEQFF
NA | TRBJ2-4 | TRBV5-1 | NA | TGCGCCAGCAACTTGGGTTTAGCCAAAAACATTCAGTACTTC | CASNLGLAKNIQYF
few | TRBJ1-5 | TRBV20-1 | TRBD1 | TGCAGTGCTAGAGGGGGACAGGGGTATAGCAATCAGCCCCAGCATTTT | CSARGGQGYSNQPQHF
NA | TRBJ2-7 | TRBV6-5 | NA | TGTGCCAGCAGGCCCGCGGGCTCCTACGAGCAGTACTTC | CASRPAGSYEQYF
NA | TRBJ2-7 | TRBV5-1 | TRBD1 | TGCGCCAACAGTTACAGGGGAAACTACGAGCAGTACTTC | CANSYRGNYEQYF
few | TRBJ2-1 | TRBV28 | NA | TGTGCCAGCAGTTTTAGTGGGATACCCTACAATGAGCAGTTCTTC | CASSFSGIPYNEQFF
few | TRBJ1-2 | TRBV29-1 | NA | TGCAGCGTTGAAGAGAGGCCGTTAAACTATGGCTACACCTTC | CSVEERPLNYGYTF
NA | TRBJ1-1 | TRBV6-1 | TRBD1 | TGTGCCAGCAGTACCCGGACAGGGTCGGGCAGCACTGAAGCTTTCTTT | CASSTRTGSGSTEAFF
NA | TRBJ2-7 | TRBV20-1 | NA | TGCAGTGCTAGAAGGGAACCCTACGAGCAGTACTTC | CSARREPYEQYF
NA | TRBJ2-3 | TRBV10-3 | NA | TGTGCCACCAGCGGTACACAGGTGGGCACAGATACGCAGTATTTT | CATSGTQVGTDTQYF
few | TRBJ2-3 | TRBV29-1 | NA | TGCAGCGTTGAAGAAAATACCGGGTATACGCAGTATTTT | CSVEENTGYTQYF
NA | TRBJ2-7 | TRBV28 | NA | TGTGCCAGCAGTTATCCCCTAGACGAGGTCACCTACGAGCAGTACTTC | CASSYPLDEVTYEQYF
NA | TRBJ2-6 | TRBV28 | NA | TGTGCCAGCAACACCTGGGCCAACGTCCTGACTTTC | CASNTWANVLTF
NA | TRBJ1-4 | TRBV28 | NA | TGTGCCAGCAGGACCGTTATTGTGAAAAAACTGTTTTTT | CASRTVIVKKLFF